This TCR beta chain came from a study of cytotoxic CD8 clonotypes in ibrutinib-treated CLL. Germline V gene sequence: CDR1 SGHNT, CDR2 YYREEE (reference sequence). The CDR3 consists of 16 residues. Germline trimming cut 0 bases from V and 9 bases from J; bases unmatched to any gene: 12. Clones were read by immunoSEQ multiplex PCR, and TCRdb kept only the in-frame ones, dropping some. The sample has 60,000 or so clones, roughly 59% seen once; the top ten hold 14% to 15%. The receptor comes from a human donor with chronic lymphocytic leukemia. The chain uses TRBV5-4 and TRBJ2-7; the match to TRBD2 covers 10 bases. This sample comprised PBMCs, obtained after 12 months of ibrutinib treatment. The CDR3 DNA reads TGTGCCAGCAGCTTGGCCACGGCTAGCGGGGGTCTTGGGCAGTACTTC. It codes for CASSLATASGGLGQYF.